This TCR beta chain was identified in a study of technical replicates of blood from a handful of donors. J lost 3 bases, V lost 4 bases, and 7 bases had no gene match. The CDR3 length is 14 residues. Germline CDR1 SQVTM, CDR2 ANQGSEA. Produced via immunoSEQ multiplex PCR; TCRdb's table is partial and in-frame only. This table has roughly 93,000 clones, roughly 96% appearing once. This clonotype was obtained from a human donor in good health. The gene calls are TRBV29-1 and TRBJ2-7; 9 bases are a match to TRBD1. Sequenced input: T cells isolated from PBMCs. This CDR3 reads CSVVSGQGNYEQYF. DNA of the CDR3: TGCAGCGTTGTTTCTGGACAGGGGAACTACGAGCAGTACTTC.